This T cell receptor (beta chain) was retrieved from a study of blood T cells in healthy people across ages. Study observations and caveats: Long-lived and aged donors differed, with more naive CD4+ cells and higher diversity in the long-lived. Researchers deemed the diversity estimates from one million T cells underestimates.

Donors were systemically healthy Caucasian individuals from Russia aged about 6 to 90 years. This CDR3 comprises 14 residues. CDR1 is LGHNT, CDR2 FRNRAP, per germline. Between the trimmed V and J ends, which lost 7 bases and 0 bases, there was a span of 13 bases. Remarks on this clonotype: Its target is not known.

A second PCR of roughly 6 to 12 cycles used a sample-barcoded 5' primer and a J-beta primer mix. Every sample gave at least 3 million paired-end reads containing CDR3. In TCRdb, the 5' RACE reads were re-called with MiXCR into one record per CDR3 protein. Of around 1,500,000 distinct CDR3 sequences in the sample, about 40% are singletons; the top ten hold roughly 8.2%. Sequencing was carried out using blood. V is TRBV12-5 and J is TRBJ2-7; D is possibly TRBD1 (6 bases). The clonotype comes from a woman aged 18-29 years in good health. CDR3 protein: CASANPGHSYEQYF. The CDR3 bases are TGTGCTAGTGCCAATCCGGGACACTCCTACGAGCAGTACTTC.